The T cell receptor (beta chain) under discussion was sequenced for a study of beta chain features in type 1 diabetes. Notes on the study in general: When cDNA is sequenced, cells with high TCR expression could be over-represented. In comparison with healthy donors, patients had naive, central memory and Treg TCRB repertoires that appeared more similar.

Sequencing targeted expressed TCRB transcripts, as all isolated RNA had been reverse transcribed. Samples of naive, central memory and regulatory T cells yielded a mean of about 3.5 million reads. Measured with immunoSEQ multiplex PCR; TCRdb has only the in-frame clones, and not every one. Here the sample spans 500,000 to 700,000 clones, 15% being singletons. The CDR3 has 14 residues. Trimming removed 0 bases from V and 3 bases from J, with 8 bases in between. Looked up from germline, CDR1 is LNHDA and CDR2 is SQIVND (reference sequence). On this clone: Its antigen is not known.

The sequence was obtained from a man younger than 35 in good health. The chain couples TRBV19 to TRBJ1-2; D call uncertain. The sequenced material came from naive CD4+ T cells from blood. In nucleotides, the CDR3 is TGTGCCAGTAGTATAGAATCCGGATACTATGGCTACACCTTC. This codes for CASSIESGYYGYTF.